This TCR beta chain was identified during a study of blood T cell repertoires in COVID-19. Overall study: The study drew acute and convalescent COVID-19 samples from the United States, Italy and Spain. T cells, B-cell-depleted T cells, or PBMCs provided the cDNA or gDNA that served as material.

The germline V and J ends were trimmed by 1 base and 6 bases, with 14 bases remaining between them. This CDR3 comprises 15 residues. The germline V gene encodes CDR1 LGHDT and CDR2 YNNKEL (reference sequence). In the study's own analysis: Using reference gene primer amplification, nucleated cell counts were estimated. Here immunoSEQ multiplex PCR was the method, and the copy in TCRdb shows in-frame clones only, minus some. That table furnishes V, J and clone size, whereas the DNA furnished D and trimming. The table has under 150,000 clones, less than 85% seen once. Material: peripheral blood. The genes are TRBV3-1 (or the pseudogene TRBV3-2) and TRBJ2-3; a weak D match, TRBD1 (6 bases). This receptor was identified in a human donor in a cohort sampled during active COVID-19. The CDR3 region has the DNA TGTGCCAGCAGCCAAGTGGGACACCGGAGGGATACGCAGTATTTT. As protein: CASSQVGHRRDTQYF.